What follows is one T cell receptor beta chain and its context. Its antigen specificity is not known. No much larger clonotype is one base removed from it; base qualities were not supplied. This sample was taken from a study of T-cell reconstitution after alpha-beta-depleted transplantation in children listed by TCRdb under 2016. With respect to the entire study: Using TCR repertoire profiling, the study followed T-cell immune reconstitution in a quantitative way in children after TCRalphabeta/CD19-depleted allogeneic hematopoietic cell transplantation.

Libraries were made using PCR. Sequenced on an Illumina HiSeq 2500. To normalize quantification of the TCRbeta repertoire, the TCR libraries were built with molecular barcoding that relied on unique molecular identifiers. TCRdb reprocessed the public reads (quality trimming at Q25 with fastp, clone calling with MiXCR) and kept in-frame beta chains. Each record represents a unique CDR3 protein, reported with the most common genes and DNA among its rows. The sample has fewer than 550,000 distinct CDR3 sequences on record, roughly 10% of them singletons. The ten most abundant clones make up about 5% of the sample. This TCR was sampled from a human donor who donated a stem cell graft to a child with acute myeloid leukemia. The source was PBMCs from the stem cell graft donor, collected from the stem cell graft.

The nucleotide sequence reads TGCGCCAGCAGGGACGCTGGGAGATCTAACTATGGCTACACCTTC. This sequence encodes CASRDAGRSNYGYTF. In this chain, TRBV4-1 is recombined with TRBJ1-2; a confident D gene designation cannot be given. CDR1 and CDR2 were assigned from the germline V gene as MGHRA and YSYEKL. From cysteine to phenylalanine, the CDR3 is 15 amino acids long. Of all the DNA, just the CDR3 is kept, 45 bases in frame from base 1. Cut back by 6 bases and 0 bases, the V and J ends lie 14 bases apart.